What follows are 32 T cell receptor beta chains derived from one specimen sequenced in a study of cytomegalovirus exposure and HLA in healthy donors. The PCR was carried out with 60 Vbeta primers and 13 Jbeta primers. Data came from immunoSEQ multiplex PCR; TCRdb stores just in-frame clones and leaves some out. The data hold tens of thousands of clones, with around 78% observed a single time. Sequencing used PBMCs. These receptors came from a man in his forties in good health and CMV-seronegative.

The J gene is TRBJ2-3, the V gene TRBV7-2, with 12 bases that match TRBD1. The CDR3 sequence is 16 residues long. Per the germline V gene, CDR1 is SGHTA and CDR2 is FQGNSA. V lost 2 bases to trimming and J lost 4 bases; unmatched junction nucleotides: 4. The CDR3 DNA reads TGTGCCAGCAGCTTATGGGGACAGGGGGCTTCAGATACGCAGTATTTT. It encodes CASSLWGQGASDTQYF. Full variable domain (missing parts from reference TRBV7-2 and TRBJ2-3): GAGVSQSPSNKVTEKGKDVELRCDPISGHTALYWYRQSLGQGLEFLIYFQGNSAPDKSGLPSDRFSAERTGGSVSTLTIQRTQQEDSAVYLCASSLWGQGASDTQYFGPGTRLTVL.

The chain links TRBV7-6 to TRBJ1-4; D perhaps matches TRBD1 (5 bases). The CDR3 has 14 amino acids. Trimming took 6 bases from V and 8 from J, leaving 16 bases between them. Per germline, CDR1 SGHVS and CDR2 FNYEAQ. This chain's CDR3 is CASSGFGADEKLFF. The CDR3 nucleotides read TGTGCCAGCAGTGGTTTTGGGGCCGACGAAAAACTGTTTTTT. The whole variable domain, filled in from reference TRBV7-6 and TRBJ1-4, reads GAGVSQSPRYKVTKRGQDVALRCDPISGHVSLYWYRQALGQGPEFLTYFNYEAQQDKSGLPNDRFSAERPEGSISTLTIQRTEQRDSAMYRCASSGFGADEKLFFGSGTQLSVL.

The gene calls are TRBV13 and TRBJ2-7; D perhaps matches TRBD2 (6 bases). The CDR3 runs 14 residues. Germline loops: CDR1 PRHDT, CDR2 FYEKMQ (reference sequence). Trimming removed 5 bases from V and 4 bases from J, with 15 bases in between. The CDR3 DNA is TGTGCCAGCAGCCGCCCCTTGAGCGGGTACGAGCAGTACTTC. It specifies CASSRPLSGYEQYF.

This clone was observed a handful of times. Additional DNA sequences in this sample encode the identical CDR3. V gene TRBV30 combines with J gene TRBJ1-1, with 7 bases lining up with TRBD1. Germline loops: CDR1 GTSNPN, CDR2 SVGIG (reference sequence). V gave up 4 bases and J gave up 0 bases; unmatched junction bases: 8. This CDR3 comprises 15 residues. The CDR3 loop reads CAWTRTGGMNTEAFF. The CDR3 region has the DNA TGTGCCTGGACAAGGACAGGAGGAATGAACACTGAAGCTTTCTTT.

The chain joins TRBV6-5 to TRBJ1-2, with D tentatively TRBD1 (5 bases). The germline V and J ends were trimmed by 10 bases and 6 bases, with 12 bases remaining between them. The germline gives CDR1 MNHEY, CDR2 SVGAGI. The CDR3 sequence is 11 residues long. This CDR3 is CATGRVDGYTF. The CDR3 nucleotides are TGTGCCACAGGGAGGGTCGATGGCTACACCTTC.

The chain has TRBV6-1 and TRBJ2-7; a weak D match, TRBD2 (6 bases). The germline gives CDR1 MNHNS, CDR2 SASEGT. The CDR3 is 15 residues long. V was pared by 4 bases and J by 6 bases, with 19 bases between. CDR3 in DNA: TGTGCCAGCAGTGGTCATGGAGGGAGTGGCTCCGAGCAGTACTTC. This codes for CASSGHGGSGSEQYF.

The chain is built from TRBV5-1 and TRBJ2-5; 14 nucleotides align to TRBD2. With V trimmed by 9 bases and J by 11 bases, 18 bases remained unmatched. Germline V CDR1 and CDR2: SGHRS, YFSETQ. The CDR3 totals 16 residues. The CDR3 bases are TGCGCCACCCGATTCCCAACGGGACTAGCGGGAGAAGAGCAGTACTTC. Its protein product is CATRFPTGLAGEEQYF. Full variable domain (outside the CDR3, taken from reference TRBV5-1 and TRBJ2-5): KAGVTQTPRYLIKTRGQQVTLSCSPISGHRSVSWYQQTPGQGLQFLFEYFSETQRNKGNFPGRFSGRQFSNSRSEMNVSTLELGDSALYLCATRFPTGLAGEEQYFGPGTRLLVL.

The CDR3, as DNA: TGTGCCAGCAGCTCACGGGGGAAGCAAGGACCGGGAATTGATACGCAGTATTTT. Its translation is CASSSRGKQGPGIDTQYF. The J gene is TRBJ2-3, the V gene TRBV13; TRBD2 might be the D (6 bases). V shed 4 bases and J shed 6 bases, with 26 bases lying between them. The CDR3 is made up of 18 amino acids. CDR1 PRHDT and CDR2 FYEKMQ come from the germline V gene (reference sequence).

V usage is TRBV7-8 and J usage is TRBJ2-2; D gene unclear. CDR3 length equals 17 residues. Germline V gene lookup returns CDR1 SGHVS and CDR2 FQNEAQ. Deletions cut 1 base from V and 3 bases from J, with 15 bases between. CDR3 protein: CASSLGAQPRDTGELFF. The CDR3, as DNA: TGTGCCAGCAGCTTAGGTGCCCAGCCACGGGACACCGGGGAGCTGTTTTTT.

V gene TRBV5-6 combines with J gene TRBJ2-7, with 10 bases identical to TRBD2. The ends lost 4 bases at V and 3 bases at J; junction bases unmatched: 4. Germline V gene data show CDR1 as SGHDT and CDR2 as YYEEEE. This CDR3 region has 14 residues. CDR3 nucleotides: TGTGCCAGCAGCATCGGGACTAGCGTCTACGAGCAGTACTTC. Translation gives CASSIGTSVYEQYF.

V and J are TRBV27 and TRBJ2-5; TRBD1 matches 9 bases. Trimming took 3 bases from V and 1 from J; bases not matched to a gene: 12. Per germline, CDR1 MNHEY and CDR2 SMNVEV (reference sequence). The CDR3 loop spans 18 amino acids. The CDR3 region is CASSFRTGAPMIQETQYF. The CDR3 DNA sequence: TGTGCCAGCAGTTTCAGGACAGGGGCGCCCATGATCCAAGAGACCCAGTACTTC.

This chain uses TRBV2 with TRBJ2-6; D is possibly TRBD1 (6 bases). Germline V gene lookup returns CDR1 SNHLY and CDR2 FYNNEI. Trimming left V 4 bases short and J 1 base short, with 8 bases between. The CDR3 extends over 15 amino acids. DNA of the CDR3: TGTGCCAGCAGTGCTCAGGGGTCTGGGGCCAACGTCCTGACTTTC. Protein: CASSAQGSGANVLTF.

The chain recombines TRBV18 with TRBJ2-5; 9 bases fit TRBD1. This CDR3 contains 14 residues. V lost 5 bases to trimming and J lost 5 bases; unmatched junction nucleotides: 6. The germline V gene has CDR1 KGHSH and CDR2 LQKENI. CDR3 sequence: CASSATGGRETQYF. CDR3 in DNA: TGTGCCAGCTCAGCGACAGGGGGACGGGAGACCCAGTACTTC.

This clone has only a few counts. J is TRBJ2-3 and V is TRBV7-2; a possible D gene is TRBD2 (6 bases). The CDR3 contains 15 residues. The germline V gene encodes CDR1 SGHTA and CDR2 FQGNSA. The ends were cut back, 2 bases at V and 6 bases at J, with 15 bases in the middle. The CDR3 DNA follows: TGTGCCAGCAGCTTAAACGTCGGAGGGTTGGATACGCAGTATTTT. Its translation is CASSLNVGGLDTQYF. The whole variable domain, filled in from reference TRBV7-2 and TRBJ2-3, reads GAGVSQSPSNKVTEKGKDVELRCDPISGHTALYWYRQSLGQGLEFLIYFQGNSAPDKSGLPSDRFSAERTGGSVSTLTIQRTQQEDSAVYLCASSLNVGGLDTQYFGPGTRLTVL.

The rearrangement uses TRBV29-1 and TRBJ2-5, with 8 bases identical to TRBD1. Losses at the gene ends were 7 bases for V and 2 bases for J; bases not matched to a gene: 6. Germline V lookup: CDR1 SQVTM, CDR2 ANQGSEA. The CDR3 is made up of 13 amino acids. CDR3 amino acids: CSAGQVPQETQYF. As DNA, the CDR3 is TGCAGCGCGGGACAGGTCCCTCAAGAGACCCAGTACTTC.

CDR3 coding DNA: TGTGCCAGCAGCCAAGACCTCCCCTCCCTCGGGACTCACAGCGAAGCTTTCTTT. This sequence encodes CASSQDLPSLGTHSEAFF. The J gene is TRBJ1-1, the V gene TRBV4-2; perhaps TRBD1 as D (5 bases). Germline V gives CDR1 LGHNA, CDR2 YNFKEQ. CDR3 length equals 18 residues. Trimming left V 0 bases short and J 8 bases short, with 25 bases between.

V is TRBV28 and J is TRBJ2-7; 7 bases line up with TRBD1. J lost 4 bases, V lost 3 bases, and 3 bases had no gene match. CDR3 length equals 13 residues. In germline, CDR1 is MDHEN, CDR2 SYDVKM. The CDR3 loop is CASSLTGRYEQYF. The DNA for the CDR3 is TGTGCCAGCAGTTTGACAGGGAGATACGAGCAGTACTTC.

The chain has TRBV5-1 and TRBJ2-1, with 7 bases lining up with TRBD2. CDR3 size: 15 residues. Germline CDR1 reads SGHRS; CDR2 reads YFSETQ. V shed 0 bases, J shed 4 bases, and the junction held 4 bases outside the gene matches. The CDR3 bases are TGCGCCAGCAGCTTGGGAGCGGGACCTTACAATGAGCAGTTCTTC. Residues: CASSLGAGPYNEQFF.

The chain has TRBV29-1 and TRBJ1-1; TRBD1 is a possible D gene (5 bases). V was shortened by 5 bases and J by 5 bases, with 15 bases between the two germline ends. This CDR3 comprises 13 residues. The V gene's germline CDR1 is SQVTM and CDR2 ANQGSEA. CDR3 region: CSVSVTPGTEAFF. DNA of the CDR3: TGCAGCGTTTCCGTCACCCCAGGGACTGAAGCTTTCTTT.

The rearrangement links TRBV30 to TRBJ2-3; 10 positions agree with TRBD2. Per germline, CDR1 GTSNPN and CDR2 SVGIG (reference sequence). V shed 2 bases, J shed 5 bases, and the junction held 25 bases outside the gene matches. The CDR3 is made up of 21 amino acids. The CDR3 DNA follows: TGTGCCTGGAGTCACCCGGGACACCGGGCGGGAGCGGGAGGGCCCGGAGATACGCAGTATTTT. Amino acid sequence: CAWSHPGHRAGAGGPGDTQYF. The full variable domain, its missing parts supplied by reference TRBV30 and TRBJ2-3, is SQTIHQWPATLVQPVGSPLSLECTVEGTSNPNLYWYRQAAGRGLQLLFYSVGIGQISSEVPQNLSASRPQDRQFILSSKKLLLSDSGFYLCAWSHPGHRAGAGGPGDTQYFGPGTRLTVL.

This clone was observed a single time. The chain has TRBV6-5 and TRBJ2-5; 10 positions agree with TRBD1. Gene TRBJ2-7 matches the end of the DNA better, so the J call may be wrong. The CDR3 runs to 14 residues. Germline V gene data show CDR1 as MNHEY and CDR2 as SVGAGI. In DNA form, the CDR3 reads TGTGCCAGCAGGGGACAGGGGATTCGATACGAGCAGTACTTC. This gives the protein CASRGQGIRYEQYF.

The chain employs TRBV9 and TRBJ2-1; maybe TRBD2 (5 bases). Germline CDR1 reads SGDLS; CDR2 reads YYNGEE. CDR3 length: 18 amino acids. Trimming left V 4 bases short and J 3 bases short, with 23 bases between. CDR3 residues: CASSSRGEGSSHYNEQFF. CDR3 bases: TGTGCCAGCAGCTCCCGTGGCGAGGGAAGTAGTCACTACAATGAGCAGTTCTTC.

This clone was detected a few times. This chain connects TRBV5-4 to TRBJ2-3; 11 nucleotides match TRBD2. Germline CDR1 is SGHNT and CDR2 is YYREEE (reference sequence). The CDR3 length is 17 residues. With 4 bases clipped from V and 4 bases from J, the junction kept 11 bases outside the gene matches. The CDR3: CASSTAKLAGAPDTQYF. The CDR3 DNA reads as TGTGCCAGCAGCACGGCCAAACTAGCGGGAGCACCAGATACGCAGTATTTT.

The rearrangement links TRBV2 to TRBJ2-7, with 8 positions matching TRBD2. The germline V gene encodes CDR1 SNHLY and CDR2 FYNNEI. J lost 3 bases, V lost 6 bases, and 10 bases had no gene match. The CDR3 runs to 15 residues. Here the CDR3 reads CASRAGTRSFYEQYF. CDR3 nucleotides: TGTGCCAGCAGGGCCGGGACTAGATCATTCTACGAGCAGTACTTC.

The CDR3 protein is CASSYKTGNTIYF. The CDR3 coding sequence is TGTGCCAGCAGCTATAAAACTGGAAACACCATATATTTT. The chain carries TRBV11-2 and TRBJ1-3; D unclear. V lost 4 bases, J lost 2 bases, and 6 bases lay in between. The CDR3 covers 13 residues. The germline gives CDR1 SGHAT, CDR2 FQNNGV. Filled out from reference TRBV11-2 and TRBJ1-3, the complete variable domain reads EAGVAQSPRYKIIEKRQSVAFWCNPISGHATLYWYQQILGQGPKLLIQFQNNGVVDDSQLPKDRFSAERLKGVDSTLKIQPAKLEDSAVYLCASSYKTGNTIYFGEGSWLTVV.

This clone was recorded only once. The CDR3 is CVSCWGGTGELFF. Here the CDR3 DNA reads TGTGTTTCCTGCTGGGGAGGTACCGGGGAGCTGTTTTTT. The chain combines TRBV27 with TRBJ2-2; D might be TRBD2 (6 bases). The CDR3 has 13 residues. Germline lookup yields CDR1 MNHEY and CDR2 SMNVEV (reference sequence).

The chain employs TRBV6-1 and TRBJ2-7; TRBD1 might be the D (6 bases). The CDR3 is made up of 15 amino acids. Germline V gene data show CDR1 as MNHNS and CDR2 as SASEGT. Trimming removed 3 bases at V and 2 bases at J, with 14 bases between. The CDR3 loop reads CASSDLQGLPYEQYF. CDR3 DNA sequence: TGTGCCAGCAGTGACCTACAGGGATTACCCTACGAGCAGTACTTC.

The chain uses TRBV6-5 and TRBJ2-7; TRBD1 aligns across 10 bases. Losses at the gene ends were 9 bases for V and 2 bases for J; bases not matched to a gene: 7. The germline gives CDR1 MNHEY, CDR2 SVGAGI. The length of the CDR3 is 14 residues. CDR3 nucleotides: TGTGCCAGTCAAATAGGACAGGGGGCCTACGAGCAGTACTTC. Translating it yields CASQIGQGAYEQYF.

The V gene is TRBV11-1, the J gene TRBJ2-1; a possible D gene is TRBD1 (6 bases). The CDR3 extends over 16 amino acids. The V and J ends lost 5 bases and 0 bases respectively, with 14 bases between them. Germline CDR1 and CDR2: SGHAT and FQDESV (reference sequence). CDR3 nucleotide sequence: TGTGCCAGCAGCCCCAGGAAAGGGGGCTCCTACAATGAGCAGTTCTTC. This gives the protein CASSPRKGGSYNEQFF. Variable domain in full (rest from reference TRBV11-1 and TRBJ2-1): EAEVAQSPRYKITEKSQAVAFWCDPISGHATLYWYRQILGQGPELLVQFQDESVVDDSQLPKDRFSAERLKGVDSTLKIQPAELGDSAMYLCASSPRKGGSYNEQFFGPGTRLTVL.

V is TRBV30 and J is TRBJ2-7, with 8 nucleotides matching TRBD2. Germline V gives CDR1 GTSNPN, CDR2 SVGIG (reference sequence). Trimming cost V 2 bases and J 3 bases; bases outside gene matches: 0. CDR3 length: 12 residues. As DNA, the CDR3 is TGTGCCTGGAGTCGGGGGGGCTACGAGCAGTACTTC. It codes for CAWSRGGYEQYF.

The chain recombines TRBV7-3 with TRBJ1-4; the D is unclear. The CDR3 length is 15 residues. Looked up from germline, CDR1 is SGHTA and CDR2 is FQGTGA. V dropped 2 bases and J dropped 7 bases, with 14 bases sitting between them. CDR3 sequence: CASSLGRGSGEKLFF. DNA of the CDR3: TGTGCCAGCAGCTTAGGGCGGGGTTCAGGTGAAAAACTGTTTTTT.

A word on this clone: The junction differs from germline at one of its ends, possibly a read error. V usage is TRBV7-7 and J usage is TRBJ2-2, with 8 bases aligning to TRBD2. The CDR3 covers 18 residues. Per the germline V gene, CDR1 is SSHAT and CDR2 is FNYEAQ (reference sequence). This CDR3 is CASSSQGGRTLNTGELFF. In DNA, the CDR3 is TGTGCTAGCAGTTCCCAAGGCGGGAGGACCTTAAACACCGGGGAGCTGTTTTTT. Full variable domain (outside the CDR3, taken from reference TRBV7-7 and TRBJ2-2): GAGVSQSPRYKVTKRGQDVTLRCDPISSHATLYWYQQALGQGPEFLTYFNYEAQPDKSGLPSDRFSAERPEGSISTLTIQRTEQRDSAMYRCASSSQGGRTLNTGELFFGEGSRLTVL.